One sample yielded the 25 T cell receptor beta chains listed below, sequenced in a study of identical twins. TCRdb analysed the 5' RACE reads with MiXCR anew, one entry per CDR3 protein. The sample carries approximately 700,000 distinct CDR3 sequences, around 6% recorded once. The sample comprised naive T cells sorted from blood. These receptor sequences come from a man aged 18 to 29 in good health.

This clonotype was recorded a few times. The CDR3 is CASSFSGTSILTKNIQYF. CDR3 DNA: TGTGCCAGCAGTTTTTCGGGGACTAGCATTTTAACCAAAAACATTCAGTACTTC. The V and J genes are TRBV12-3 or TRBV12-4 and TRBJ2-4; 9 bases match TRBD2. The V and J ends lost 3 bases and 2 bases, in that order; junction bases with no gene match: 11. This CDR3 contains 18 residues.

The table lists this clonotype with many counts. This sequence joins TRBV6-5 and TRBJ2-1; 7 bases line up with TRBD2. The CDR3 runs 17 residues. The V segment lost 0 bases and the J segment 0 bases; nucleotides outside the gene matches: 5. The germline V gene has CDR1 MNHEY and CDR2 SVGAGI. CDR3 in DNA: TGTGCCAGCAGTTACTCTTCTCGCGGGAGCTCCTACAATGAGCAGTTCTTC. Encoded protein: CASSYSSRGSSYNEQFF.

This clonotype was observed many times. V and J are TRBV10-2 and TRBJ2-2; D gene ambiguous. The germline CDR1 and CDR2 sequences are WSHSY and SAAADI. The CDR3 is 15 residues long. With 2 bases removed from V and 4 bases from J, the gap between germline ends came to 11 bases. Here the CDR3 DNA reads TGCGCCAGCAGTGAGGCCCTTGTCGCCACCGGGGAGCTGTTTTTT. It codes for CASSEALVATGELFF.

This clonotype was counted at least ten times. The rearrangement uses TRBV7-2 and TRBJ2-3; the D gene could be TRBD1 or TRBD2 (6 bases each). The germline CDR1 and CDR2 sequences are SGHTA and FQGNSA. The V gene lost 3 bases and the J gene lost 1 base, with 8 bases spanning the gap. The CDR3 runs 14 residues. In DNA, the CDR3 is TGTGCCAGCAGCTTTGGGGGGCGCACAGATACGCAGTATTTT. It specifies CASSFGGRTDTQYF.

This clonotype was counted many times. V usage is TRBV27 and J usage is TRBJ2-1, with 8 bases lining up with TRBD2. The CDR3 extends over 13 amino acids. Per germline, CDR1 MNHEY and CDR2 SMNVEV (reference sequence). V lost 4 bases and J lost 6; bases outside the gene matches: 2. CDR3 residues: CASSWSGSNEQFF. The CDR3 DNA sequence: TGTGCCAGCAGTTGGAGCGGGAGCAATGAGCAGTTCTTC.

Ten or more counts support this clonotype. The chain is built from TRBV20-1 and TRBJ2-7; the D call may be TRBD1 or TRBD2 (6 bases each). Per the germline V gene, CDR1 is DFQATT and CDR2 is SNEGSKA (reference sequence). Trimming removed 0 bases from V and 1 base from J, with 13 bases in between. This CDR3 is 15 amino acids long. CDR3 DNA: TGCAGTGCTAGAGAGGCTAGGGGGGTTTCCTACGAGCAGTACTTC. Its protein product is CSAREARGVSYEQYF.

V usage is TRBV25-1 and J usage is TRBJ2-1; tentatively, D is TRBD2 (6 bases). Deletions cut 1 base from V and 10 bases from J, with 11 bases between. The CDR3 is made up of 13 amino acids. The germline V gene has CDR1 MGHDK and CDR2 SYGVNS. This CDR3 reads CASSEWGLPEQFF. DNA of the CDR3: TGTGCCAGCAGTGAATGGGGACTTCCCGAGCAGTTCTTC.

Only a few counts were recorded for this clonotype. This chain connects TRBV4-1 to TRBJ2-4; 8 bases are shared with TRBD2. The J segment lost 11 bases and the V segment lost 1 base, leaving 4 bases of the junction unmatched. CDR3 size: 13 residues. Germline V gene data show CDR1 as MGHRA and CDR2 as YSYEKL. The CDR3 nucleotides read TGCGCCAGCAGCCAAGTCGGCGGGAGGTTTCAGTACTTC. Translation gives CASSQVGGRFQYF.

There are many counts of this clonotype. The chain carries TRBV11-2 and TRBJ2-3; D is undetermined. Trimming cost V 5 bases and J 4 bases, with 10 bases left between them. Germline values: CDR1 SGHAT, CDR2 FQNNGV. The CDR3 totals 13 residues. For the CDR3, the DNA is TGTGCCAGCAGCCCCGCGAAGTCAGATACGCAGTATTTT. Translated: CASSPAKSDTQYF.

The chain has TRBV29-1 and TRBJ1-1, with D unresolved. Between the trimmed V and J ends, which lost 3 bases and 0 bases, there was a span of 8 bases. Germline V gives CDR1 SQVTM, CDR2 ANQGSEA. CDR3 size: 13 residues. The CDR3 DNA sequence: TGCAGCGTTGAGGCAGGATTGAACACTGAAGCTTTCTTT. Translation gives CSVEAGLNTEAFF.

The genes are TRBV29-1 and TRBJ2-7; 9 bases are shared with TRBD1. In germline, CDR1 is SQVTM, CDR2 ANQGSEA. The CDR3 sequence is 14 residues long. Here the CDR3 reads CRVSPGTGSLEQYF. The CDR3 region has the DNA TGCAGAGTCTCCCCCGGGACAGGGTCTTTGGAGCAGTACTTC.

This clonotype came up a few times. The chain has TRBV6-2 or TRBV6-3 and TRBJ2-1, with 10 bases identical to TRBD1. V lost 6 bases, J lost 4 bases, and 12 bases stayed unmatched. This CDR3 is built from 17 residues. Per germline, CDR1 MNHEY and CDR2 SVGEGT. CDR3 in DNA: TGTGCCAGCAGCCTACCTACCCGGGACAGGGGTTACAATGAGCAGTTCTTC. It encodes CASSLPTRDRGYNEQFF.

The chain recombines TRBV11-2 with TRBJ2-3; weak D call: TRBD2 (6 bases). This CDR3 comprises 16 residues. Trimming pared 0 bases from V and 1 base from J, leaving 11 bases between. Germline CDR1 SGHAT, CDR2 FQNNGV. This CDR3 reads CASSLEPGVGTDTQYF. Here the CDR3 DNA reads TGTGCCAGCAGCTTAGAGCCGGGGGTGGGCACAGATACGCAGTATTTT. Full variable domain (missing parts from reference TRBV11-2 and TRBJ2-3): EAGVAQSPRYKIIEKRQSVAFWCNPISGHATLYWYQQILGQGPKLLIQFQNNGVVDDSQLPKDRFSAERLKGVDSTLKIQPAKLEDSAVYLCASSLEPGVGTDTQYFGPGTRLTVL.

This clonotype was recorded a few times. The chain joins TRBV5-6 to TRBJ1-5; D gene ambiguous. V lost 0 bases to trimming and J lost 5 bases, with 9 bases between them. The CDR3 spans 14 residues. Germline V gene sequence: CDR1 SGHDT, CDR2 YYEEEE. The CDR3 DNA reads as TGTGCCAGCAGCTTGGGAGGGTCTCATCAGCCCCAGCATTTT. Translating it yields CASSLGGSHQPQHF.

There are many counts of this clonotype. The chain is built from TRBV5-1 and TRBJ2-1; TRBD2 matches at 7 bases. This CDR3 comprises 15 residues. The V gene end was trimmed by 3 bases and the J gene end by 5 bases; junction bases not matched to a gene: 8. CDR1 is SGHRS, CDR2 YFSETQ, per germline. CDR3 nucleotides: TGCGCCAGCAGCTCTGGACTAGTCGGGGACAATGAGCAGTTCTTC. It codes for CASSSGLVGDNEQFF.

This clonotype was seen repeatedly, ten times or more. V usage is TRBV20-1 and J usage is TRBJ2-7; no definite D call. Germline loops: CDR1 DFQATT, CDR2 SNEGSKA (reference sequence). The CDR3 is 14 residues long. The germline V and J ends were trimmed by 5 bases and 7 bases, with 21 bases remaining between them. CDR3 loop: CSAGPSGLSREQYF. The CDR3 DNA follows: TGCAGTGCTGGCCCCTCGGGCCTTTCTCGTGAGCAGTACTTC.

This clonotype was observed a few times. The chain employs TRBV18 and TRBJ1-5, with 11 nucleotides matching TRBD1. This CDR3 is 16 amino acids long. Unmatched junction bases numbered 11, after V lost 6 bases and J lost 7 bases. Germline assignment: CDR1 KGHSH and CDR2 LQKENI. The CDR3 here is CASSGTGGGQLQPQHF. CDR3 DNA sequence: TGTGCCAGCTCGGGGACAGGGGGAGGACAATTACAGCCCCAGCATTTT.

This clonotype was observed at least ten times. The CDR3 nucleotides read TGTGCCAGCAGCCAAGACGGGGACAGGGGTGACCCCCAGCATTTT. This codes for CASSQDGDRGDPQHF. This chain links TRBV4-2 with TRBJ1-5, with 10 bases matching TRBD1. The V gene's germline CDR1 is LGHNA and CDR2 YNFKEQ. The CDR3 covers 15 residues. V lost 0 bases and J lost 10; bases outside the gene matches: 6.

This clonotype was counted many times. The chain couples TRBV5-1 to TRBJ2-1; 10 positions match TRBD1. This CDR3 has 14 amino acids. The germline gives CDR1 SGHRS, CDR2 YFSETQ. V was pared by 0 bases and J by 9 bases, with 3 bases of the junction left unmatched. CDR3 residues: CASSLADRGPEQFF. DNA for the CDR3: TGCGCCAGCAGCTTGGCCGACAGGGGGCCTGAGCAGTTCTTC.

The V gene is TRBV24-1, the J gene TRBJ2-4; possible D gene TRBD2, 5 bases. The CDR3 runs 15 residues. CDR1 is KGHDR, CDR2 SFDVKD, per germline. V was clipped by 1 base and J by 3 bases, with 9 bases between them. CDR3 loop: CATSDFRGGKNIQYF. CDR3 nucleotides: TGTGCCACCAGTGATTTTCGAGGAGGCAAAAACATTCAGTACTTC.

In this sample, this clonotype turned up a few times. This rearrangement joins TRBV5-1 to TRBJ1-6; TRBD1 might be the D (5 bases). V was shortened by 3 bases and J by 5 bases, with 15 bases between the two germline ends. The CDR3 covers 16 residues. Germline V gives CDR1 SGHRS, CDR2 YFSETQ. The CDR3: CASSWGSAANNSPLHF. CDR3 nucleotide sequence: TGCGCCAGCAGCTGGGGGTCGGCAGCTAATAATTCACCCCTCCACTTT.

In this sample, this clonotype turned up many times. The chain carries TRBV20-1 and TRBJ2-5; tentative D call: TRBD2 (5 bases). Germline V gives CDR1 DFQATT, CDR2 SNEGSKA (reference sequence). V shed 6 bases and J shed 2 bases, with 7 bases lying between them. This CDR3 contains 11 residues. CDR3 loop: CSAEGQETQYF. The CDR3 DNA reads as TGCAGTGCCGAGGGACAAGAGACCCAGTACTTC.

The chain employs TRBV12-3 or TRBV12-4 and TRBJ2-7; D is unclear. The CDR3 sequence is 14 residues long. V lost 3 bases and J 2 bases, leaving 11 bases between the germline ends. This CDR3 reads CASSLTDGAYEQYF. As DNA, the CDR3 is TGTGCCAGCAGTTTGACGGACGGTGCCTACGAGCAGTACTTC.

The table lists this clonotype with many counts. V usage is TRBV5-5 and J usage is TRBJ2-7; 7 bases match TRBD1. After removal of 5 bases from V and 2 bases from J, the junction contained 10 bases not matched to a gene. The CDR3 has 15 amino acids. Germline V gives CDR1 SGHKS, CDR2 YYEKEE (reference sequence). The CDR3 DNA is TGTGCCAGCAGTGAGTCCGGGACAGAGACCTACGAGCAGTACGTC. Translation: CASSESGTETYEQYV.

This clonotype has just a few counts. The chain combines TRBV6-2 or TRBV6-3 with TRBJ1-2; D is unclear. Germline CDR1 is MNHEY and CDR2 is SVGEGT. V was cut by 5 bases and J by 4 bases, with 8 bases left in between. This CDR3 is 12 amino acids long. The CDR3 loop is CASSSSTYGYTF. The DNA of the CDR3 is TGTGCCAGCAGTAGTTCCACCTATGGCTACACCTTC.